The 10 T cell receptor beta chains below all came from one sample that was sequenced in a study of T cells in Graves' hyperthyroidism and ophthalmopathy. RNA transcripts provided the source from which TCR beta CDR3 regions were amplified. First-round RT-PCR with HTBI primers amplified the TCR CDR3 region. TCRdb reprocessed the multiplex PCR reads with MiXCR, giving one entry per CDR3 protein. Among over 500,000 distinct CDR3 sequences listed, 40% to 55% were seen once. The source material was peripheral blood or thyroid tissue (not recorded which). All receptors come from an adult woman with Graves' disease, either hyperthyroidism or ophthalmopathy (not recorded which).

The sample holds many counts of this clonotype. The CDR3 region has the DNA TGTGCCAGCAGCCCCGGGACTGTAATTGGTCCCACCGGGGAGCTGTTTTTT. It is translated as CASSPGTVIGPTGELFF. This sequence joins TRBV7-8 and TRBJ2-2; perhaps TRBD2 as D (6 bases). The CDR3 covers 17 residues. Germline V gene data show CDR1 as SGHVS and CDR2 as FQNEAQ. V was cut by 5 bases and J by 4 bases, with 20 bases left in between.

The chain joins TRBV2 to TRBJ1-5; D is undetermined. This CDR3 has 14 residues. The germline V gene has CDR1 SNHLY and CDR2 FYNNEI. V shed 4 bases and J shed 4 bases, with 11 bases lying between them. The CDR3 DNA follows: TGTGCCAGCAGTGTCAGCCGGCTTAATCAGCCCCAGCATTTT. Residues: CASSVSRLNQPQHF.

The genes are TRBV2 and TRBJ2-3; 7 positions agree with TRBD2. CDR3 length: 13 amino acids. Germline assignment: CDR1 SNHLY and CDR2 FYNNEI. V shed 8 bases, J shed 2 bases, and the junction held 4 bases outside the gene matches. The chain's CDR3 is CASCTSATDTQYF. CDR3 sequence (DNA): TGTGCCAGCTGTACTAGCGCCACAGATACGCAGTATTTT.

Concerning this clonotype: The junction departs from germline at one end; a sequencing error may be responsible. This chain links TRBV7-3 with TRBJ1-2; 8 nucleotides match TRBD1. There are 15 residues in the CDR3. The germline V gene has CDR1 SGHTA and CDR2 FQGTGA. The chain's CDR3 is CASSRPTGANYGYTF. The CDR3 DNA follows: TGCGCCAGCAGCCGCCCGACAGGGGCGAACTATGGCTACACCTTC.

The CDR3 sequence: CASRGGLRQPQHF. The CDR3 nucleotides read TGTGCCAGCAGGGGGGGTTTGCGTCAGCCCCAGCATTTT. The chain recombines TRBV2 with TRBJ1-5; maybe TRBD1 (5 bases). V was pared by 6 bases and J by 6 bases, with 12 bases between. This CDR3 has 13 residues. Germline V gene lookup returns CDR1 SNHLY and CDR2 FYNNEI.

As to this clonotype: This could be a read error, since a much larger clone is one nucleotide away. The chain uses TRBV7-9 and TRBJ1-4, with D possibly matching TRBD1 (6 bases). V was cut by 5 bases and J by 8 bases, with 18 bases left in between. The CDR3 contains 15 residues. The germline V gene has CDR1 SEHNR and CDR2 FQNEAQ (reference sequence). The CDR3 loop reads CASSTSGTSYEKLFF. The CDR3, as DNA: TGTGCCAGCAGCACGTCCGGGACATCCTACGAAAAACTGTTTTTT.

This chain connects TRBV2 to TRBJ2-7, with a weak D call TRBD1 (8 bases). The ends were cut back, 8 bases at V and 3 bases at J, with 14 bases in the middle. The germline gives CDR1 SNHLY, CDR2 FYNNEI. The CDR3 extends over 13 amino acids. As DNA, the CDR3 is TGTGCCAGCGGACAGGGCGGGAGCTACGAGCAGTACTTC. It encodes CASGQGGSYEQYF. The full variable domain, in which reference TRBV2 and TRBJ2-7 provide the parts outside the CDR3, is EPEVTQTPSHQVTQMGQEVILRCVPISNHLYFYWYRQILGQKVEFLVSFYNNEISEKSEIFDDQFSVERPDGSNFTLKIRSTKLEDSAMYFCASGQGGSYEQYFGPGTRLTVT.

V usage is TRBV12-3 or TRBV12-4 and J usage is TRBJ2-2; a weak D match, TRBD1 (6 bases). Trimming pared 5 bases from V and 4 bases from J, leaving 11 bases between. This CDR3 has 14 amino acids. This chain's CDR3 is CASSDRPSTGELFF. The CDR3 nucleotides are TGTGCCAGCAGTGACAGGCCCTCCACCGGGGAGCTGTTTTTT.

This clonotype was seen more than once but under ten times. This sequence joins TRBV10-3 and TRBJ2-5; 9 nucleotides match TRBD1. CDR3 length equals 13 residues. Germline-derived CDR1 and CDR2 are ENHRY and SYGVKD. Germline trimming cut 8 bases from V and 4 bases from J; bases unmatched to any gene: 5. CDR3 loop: CAIRGQGLETQYF. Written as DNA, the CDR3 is TGTGCCATCCGGGGACAGGGATTAGAGACCCAGTACTTC.

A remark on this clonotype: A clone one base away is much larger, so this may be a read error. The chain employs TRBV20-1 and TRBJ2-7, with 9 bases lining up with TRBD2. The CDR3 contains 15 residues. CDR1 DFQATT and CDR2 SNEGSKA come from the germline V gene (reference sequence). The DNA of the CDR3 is TGCAGTGCTAGTAAAGCCGCTAGCGGGAACTACGAGCATTACTTC. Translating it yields CSASKAASGNYEHYF.